This TCR beta chain was sequenced in a study of T-cell memory formation after mild COVID-19. Study information: TCR clusters were largely donor specific.

Regarding the study as a whole: From day 15 to 85, contracting clones were balanced between CD4 and CD8, whereas later expanders leaned toward CD4+.

CDR1 KGHDR and CDR2 SFDVKD come from the germline V gene. V dropped 4 bases and J dropped 7; count of bases not matched to a gene: 11. The CDR3 contains 17 residues. As regards this clonotype: What it binds is unknown.

Amplification by 5'RACE using constant-segment primers produced TCR alpha and TCR beta cDNA libraries that carried sample barcodes and UMIs. TCRdb passed the 5' RACE reads through MiXCR, listing each CDR3 protein once. In the table there are around 450,000 distinct CDR3 sequences, about 19% of which are singletons. The specimen was PBMCs or a T cell subset sorted from them (not recorded which). This receptor was obtained from an adult woman who had mild COVID-19 (a few samples of this study predate the infection). Cell type and time point are not known. The chain recombines TRBV24-1 with TRBJ1-4; 10 positions agree with TRBD1. The CDR3 spells CATSDPHRTGGVEKLFF. The CDR3 region has the DNA TGTGCCACCAGTGACCCTCACCGGACAGGGGGTGTTGAAAAACTGTTTTTT.